What follows are 23 T cell receptor beta chains derived from one specimen sequenced in a study of blood T cell repertoires in COVID-19. Using immunoSEQ multiplex PCR, the repertoire was profiled, and TCRdb retains in-frame clones only, with some absent. The data hold 490,000 or so clones, with less than 90% observed a single time. Sequencing was done on a sample of PBMCs or T cells enriched from blood (not recorded which). The receptors were gathered from a woman in her fifties or sixties who had recovered from COVID-19.

The V call is TRBV19, the J call TRBJ1-3; TRBD1 aligns across 9 bases. Germline values: CDR1 LNHDA, CDR2 SQIVND (reference sequence). V trimming: 8 bases; J trimming: 4 bases; junction bases outside the gene matches: 15. The CDR3 totals 17 residues. Written as DNA, the CDR3 is TGTGCCAGTTGTCGTTTTCCGGGACAGGGTTCGGGAAACACCATATATTTT. Its translation: CASCRFPGQGSGNTIYF.

The V and J genes are TRBV7-9 and TRBJ2-1, with a possible D match to TRBD1 (6 bases). The ends were cut back, 1 base at V and 10 bases at J, with 14 bases in the middle. This CDR3 is 14 amino acids long. Germline V gene lookup returns CDR1 SEHNR and CDR2 FQNEAQ (reference sequence). The DNA for the CDR3 is TGTGCCAGCAGCTTAGGGACAGCAATAAGGGAGCAGTTCTTC. It yields the protein CASSLGTAIREQFF.

The rearrangement links TRBV2 to TRBJ1-1; 7 bases are shared with TRBD1. The V gene's germline CDR1 is SNHLY and CDR2 FYNNEI. V shed 2 bases and J 1 base; nucleotides not matched to a gene: 4. The CDR3 totals 15 residues. The CDR3 protein is CASSESRTGNTEAFF. The CDR3 DNA follows: TGTGCCAGCAGTGAATCCAGGACAGGGAACACTGAAGCTTTCTTT.

This clone came up once. The chain joins TRBV7-9 to TRBJ2-7; a possible D gene is TRBD1 (6 bases). Germline V lookup: CDR1 SEHNR, CDR2 FQNEAQ (reference sequence). The CDR3 runs to 16 residues. The V and J ends lost 4 bases and 6 bases respectively, with 22 bases between them. The CDR3 DNA reads TGTGCCAGCAGCTCGCCAAGTTGGGACACGGTGGGCGAGCAGTACTTC. It specifies CASSSPSWDTVGEQYF.

In regard to this clone: Germline and junction disagree at one end, which may indicate a read error. The chain employs TRBV19 and TRBJ1-2, with D perhaps matching TRBD1 (6 bases). Germline V gene data show CDR1 as LNHDA and CDR2 as SQIVND (reference sequence). This CDR3 comprises 13 residues. The CDR3 sequence is CASSINRDYGYTF. The CDR3 DNA follows: TGTGCCAGTAGTATAAACAGGGACTACGGCTACACCTTC.

The chain carries TRBV5-4 and TRBJ2-5, with TRBD2 matching over 11 bases. The CDR3 covers 15 residues. With 4 bases clipped from V and 3 bases from J, the junction kept 5 bases outside the gene matches. Germline assignment: CDR1 SGHNT and CDR2 YYREEE (reference sequence). CDR3 residues: CASSPSGGQKETQYF. The CDR3 DNA sequence: TGTGCCAGCAGCCCTAGCGGGGGGCAGAAAGAGACCCAGTACTTC.

This chain connects TRBV20-1 to TRBJ2-5, with 7 bases identical to TRBD1. The CDR3 consists of 16 residues. With V trimmed by 3 bases and J by 0 bases, 10 bases remained unmatched. CDR1 is DFQATT, CDR2 SNEGSKA, per germline (reference sequence). The CDR3 DNA reads as TGCAGTGCTAGTAGTGCGGACAGGTCGTACCAAGAGACCCAGTACTTC. Its translation: CSASSADRSYQETQYF.

CDR3 residues: CASSPREGSNSPLHF. CDR3 in DNA: TGTGCCAGCAGCCCTCGTGAAGGGAGTAATTCACCCCTCCACTTT. The rearrangement links TRBV7-9 to TRBJ1-6; the D is unclear. Germline assignment: CDR1 SEHNR and CDR2 FQNEAQ (reference sequence). The CDR3 is made up of 15 amino acids. Trimming removed 5 bases at V and 6 bases at J, with 14 bases between.

The V call is TRBV5-4, the J call TRBJ1-1; possibly TRBD1 for D (5 bases). The CDR3 is made up of 13 amino acids. The germline V and J ends were trimmed by 4 bases and 4 bases, with 11 bases remaining between them. Germline CDR1 reads SGHNT; CDR2 reads YYREEE (reference sequence). The CDR3 nucleotides read TGTGCCAGCAGCCTCCGGGGGGGCACTGAAGCTTTCTTT. It codes for CASSLRGGTEAFF.

V usage is TRBV5-1 and J usage is TRBJ1-4; no firm D call. The V gene's germline CDR1 is SGHRS and CDR2 YFSETQ. Trimming took 5 bases from V and 0 from J, leaving 14 bases between them. This CDR3 spans 16 amino acids. The chain's CDR3 is CASSLGLYATNEKLFF. DNA of the CDR3: TGCGCCAGCAGTCTTGGGCTCTATGCAACTAATGAAAAACTGTTTTTT.

This chain joins TRBV29-1 and TRBJ1-1; the D gene is possibly TRBD1 (6 bases). Trimming removed 3 bases at V and 4 bases at J, with 15 bases between. CDR1 and CDR2 from the germline V gene are SQVTM and ANQGSEA. The CDR3 sequence is 14 residues long. For the CDR3, the DNA is TGCAGCGTTGAGGGGGGCGCGGGAGCCACTGAAGCTTTCTTT. Amino acids: CSVEGGAGATEAFF.

This clone was seen only a few times. This rearrangement joins TRBV4-1 to TRBJ2-7; D not resolved. In germline, CDR1 is MGHRA, CDR2 YSYEKL. Trimming pared 6 bases from V and 5 bases from J, leaving 14 bases between. The CDR3 contains 13 residues. The CDR3 nucleotides are TGCGCCAGCAGTCAAAAAAAAAGCCACGAGCAGTACTTC. It encodes CASSQKKSHEQYF.

The J gene is TRBJ1-4, the V gene TRBV5-1; D is undetermined. The CDR3 sequence is 15 residues long. Trimming pared 5 bases from V and 0 bases from J, leaving 11 bases between. Germline V lookup: CDR1 SGHRS, CDR2 YFSETQ. The CDR3 DNA is TGCGCCAGCAGACCAAACACAGCAACTAATGAAAAACTGTTTTTT. It translates to CASRPNTATNEKLFF.

This chain joins TRBV1 and TRBJ1-6; whether TRBD1, the table's D call, matches the DNA was not checked. TRBV1 is a documented pseudogene. The CDR3 loop spans 18 amino acids. CDR3: CTSSQEWQGSSYNSPLHF. The CDR3 DNA sequence: TGCACCAGCAGCCAAGAATGGCAGGGGAGCTCCTATAATTCACCCCTCCACTTT.

The rearrangement links TRBV6-1 to TRBJ1-5; D is perhaps TRBD1 (6 bases). The CDR3 runs 14 residues. The V and J ends lost 3 bases and 2 bases respectively, with 8 bases between them. The germline CDR1 and CDR2 sequences are MNHNS and SASEGT. CDR3 DNA: TGTGCCAGCAGTGATAACAGGGGCAATCAGCCCCAGCATTTT. It is translated as CASSDNRGNQPQHF.

The CDR3 DNA reads as TGTGCCAGCAGCTTAGGCGTCCTAAATCAGTACGTC. Translation gives CASSLGVLNQYV. V usage is TRBV13 and J usage is TRBJ2-7, with no clear D. Trimming removed 0 bases from V and 10 bases from J, with 10 bases in between. Germline CDR1 reads PRHDT; CDR2 reads FYEKMQ (reference sequence). CDR3 length: 12 amino acids.

J is TRBJ1-2 and V is TRBV2, with 12 bases matching TRBD1. V lost 8 bases, J lost 3 bases, and 10 bases stayed unmatched. The length of the CDR3 is 16 residues. Germline V gene sequence: CDR1 SNHLY, CDR2 FYNNEI. The CDR3: CASDKGTGGADYGYTF. The CDR3 DNA reads as TGTGCCAGCGATAAAGGGACAGGGGGCGCAGACTATGGCTACACCTTC.

V and J are TRBV5-5 and TRBJ1-4, with D perhaps matching TRBD1 (5 bases). Germline-derived CDR1 and CDR2 are SGHKS and YYEKEE (reference sequence). The CDR3 has 15 residues. V shed 4 bases and J shed 8 bases, with 18 bases lying between them. CDR3 sequence reads: CASSPGGQGGEKLFF. CDR3 coding DNA: TGTGCCAGCAGCCCCGGCGGCCAGGGAGGCGAAAAACTGTTTTTT.

This chain connects TRBV3-1 (or the pseudogene TRBV3-2) to TRBJ1-3; possibly TRBD1 for D (6 bases). Germline V CDR1 and CDR2: LGHDT, YNNKEL (reference sequence). This CDR3 is 16 amino acids long. Deletions cut 7 bases from V and 0 bases from J, with 16 bases between. The CDR3 protein is CASTTRTAYSGNTIYF. The CDR3 coding sequence is TGTGCCAGCACCACTCGGACAGCCTACTCTGGAAACACCATATATTTT.

For the CDR3, the DNA is TGTGCCAGCAGCTTAGTTCCTACAGGGTCAGGCACAGATACGCAGTATTTT. Translation: CASSLVPTGSGTDTQYF. V and J are TRBV7-9 and TRBJ2-3; weak D call: TRBD1 (6 bases). V was pared by 1 base and J by 1 base, with 15 bases between. CDR1 and CDR2 from the germline V gene are SEHNR and FQNEAQ (reference sequence). The CDR3 runs 17 residues. Combining the CDR3 with reference TRBV7-9 and TRBJ2-3 gives the whole variable domain DTGVSQNPRHKITKRGQNVTFRCDPISEHNRLYWYRQTLGQGPEFLTYFQNEAQLEKSRLLSDRFSAERPKGSFSTLEIQRTEQGDSAMYLCASSLVPTGSGTDTQYFGPGTRLTVL.

This sequence joins TRBV27 and TRBJ1-5; D possibly corresponds to TRBD1 (5 bases). Germline loops: CDR1 MNHEY, CDR2 SMNVEV (reference sequence). V was pared by 5 bases and J by 7 bases, with 15 bases between. This CDR3 is built from 14 residues. In nucleotides, the CDR3 is TGTGCCAGCAGTCCCACCAGGGTCGGACAGCCCCAGCATTTT. Translation: CASSPTRVGQPQHF.

Notes on this clone: Other DNA sequences from this sample encode an identical CDR3 as well. V and J are TRBV5-1 and TRBJ1-3; D might be TRBD1 (6 bases). V lost 4 bases and J 2 bases, leaving 10 bases between the germline ends. The CDR3 spans 14 residues. Per the germline V gene, CDR1 is SGHRS and CDR2 is YFSETQ. The DNA of the CDR3 is TGCGCCAGCAGCCTTCAGGGGACTGGAAACACCATATATTTT. Translating gives CASSLQGTGNTIYF.

V usage is TRBV4-1 and J usage is TRBJ1-5; no firm D call. The CDR3 has 16 residues. V dropped 1 base and J dropped 3 bases, with 13 bases sitting between them. The germline V gene encodes CDR1 MGHRA and CDR2 YSYEKL. The CDR3 is CASSQGDAANNQPQHF. For the CDR3, the DNA is TGCGCCAGCAGCCAAGGCGATGCCGCGAACAATCAGCCCCAGCATTTT.